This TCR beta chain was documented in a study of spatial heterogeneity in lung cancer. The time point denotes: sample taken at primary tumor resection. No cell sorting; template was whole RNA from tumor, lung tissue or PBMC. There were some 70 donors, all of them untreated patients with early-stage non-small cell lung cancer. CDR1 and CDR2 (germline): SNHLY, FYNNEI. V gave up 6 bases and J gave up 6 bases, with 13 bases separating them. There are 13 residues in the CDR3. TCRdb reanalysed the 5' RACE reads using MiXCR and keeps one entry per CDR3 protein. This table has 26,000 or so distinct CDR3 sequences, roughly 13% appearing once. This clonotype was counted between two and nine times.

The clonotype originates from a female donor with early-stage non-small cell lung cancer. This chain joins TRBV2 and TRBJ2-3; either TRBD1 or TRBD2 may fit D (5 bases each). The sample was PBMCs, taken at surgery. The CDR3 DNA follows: TGTGCCAGCAGGCCCTGGGGGAAGGATACGCAGTATTTT. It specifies CASRPWGKDTQYF. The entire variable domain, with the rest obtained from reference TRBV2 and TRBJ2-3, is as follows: EPEVTQTPSHQVTQMGQEVILRCVPISNHLYFYWYRQILGQKVEFLVSFYNNEISEKSEIFDDQFSVERPDGSNFTLKIRSTKLEDSAMYFCASRPWGKDTQYFGPGTRLTVL.